This T cell receptor (beta chain) was found in a study of PD-1 blockade in classical Hodgkin lymphoma. Whole-study results and caveats: At baseline, newly diagnosed patients reportedly showed less TCR diversity than healthy donors. By C4D1, diversity of CD4+ TCRs had risen significantly, whereas that of CD8+ TCRs had not.

Comments on this clone: The target antigen is unknown.

Repertoires were generated with immunoSEQ multiplex PCR, while TCRdb's copy carries only in-frame clones and drops some. The sample contains tens of thousands of clones, approximately 89% of which appear only once. The CDR3 has 13 amino acids. Every patient relapsed after autologous stem cell transplantation, and brentuximab vedotin exposure varied. Best responses included complete response and partial response; otherwise, the best response was progressive disease. The TCR comes from a human donor with classical Hodgkin lymphoma. The chain has TRBV21-1 and TRBJ1-1. TRBV21-1 is classified as a pseudogene. This specimen consisted of peripheral blood mononuclear cells (PBMCs), obtained before the second cycle of nivolumab. In nucleotides, the CDR3 is TGTGCCAGCAATGGGGAGTTCAACTCTGAAGCTTTCTTT. Translating gives CASNGEFNSEAFF.